The clone carrying this T cell receptor (beta chain) was seen only a few times. Gene labels here are mouse ones. With the read ending 1 residue before the CDR3 end, the germline J gene is used to fill in that end. The CDR3 extends over 13 amino acids. Germline CDR1 reads LGHDT; CDR2 reads YNNKQL (reference sequence). The V gene end was trimmed by 5 bases and the J gene end by 4 bases; junction bases not matched to a gene: 1. This sample was included in a study of tissue T cells after allogeneic stem cell transplantation. Time point described: mouse harvest day 7 after allogeneic transplant. Each mouse received 10^7 T-cell-depleted marrow cells plus 10^6 splenic CD5+ T cells by tail vein. Mice had MHC-mismatched B6 into BALB/c GVHD, sampled day 7 or 14. CDR3 sequences, V/J genes, frequencies and template counts came from survey-depth TCRbeta sequencing. Sequenced by immunoSEQ multiplex PCR; TCRdb stores in-frame clones only, minus some. Counted here are 6,500 to 7,500 clones, 40% to 50% occurring once; the ten biggest clones make up around 7%.

The receptor was derived from a female BALB/c mouse given C57BL/6 T cells with graft-versus-host disease after an allogeneic hematopoietic cell transplant. The sequenced sample consisted of gut tissue. V is TRBV4 and J is TRBJ2-4; 9 nucleotides agree with TRBD2. CDR3 region: CASSLGGKNTLYF. CDR3 bases read: TGTGCCAGCAGCCTGGGGGGGAAAAACACCTTGTAC.